The 13 T cell receptor beta chains presented below share a single source sample, sequenced in a study of blood T cells in healthy people across ages. Then a second PCR, running about 7 to 11 cycles, was carried out with a sample-barcoded 5' primer and a J-beta primer mix. From the 5' RACE reads, TCRdb called clonotypes with MiXCR, one entry per CDR3 protein. The data contain some 640,000 distinct CDR3 sequences, less than 35% of them singletons. Sequencing input: blood. The origin of the receptors is a woman of 80 years or more in good health.

This clonotype has more than one count but fewer than ten. This may be a read error, as it is one base from a much larger clone. The chain recombines TRBV29-1 with TRBJ2-5; a possible D gene is TRBD1 (5 bases). Per the germline V gene, CDR1 is SQVTM and CDR2 is ANQGSEA. This CDR3 contains 13 residues. Trimming removed 3 bases from V and 11 bases from J, with 19 bases in between. The CDR3 reads CSVESGADNEQYF. The CDR3 nucleotides are TGCAGCGTTGAGTCTGGGGCTGACAATGAGCAGTACTTC. Looking up the rest from reference TRBV29-1 and TRBJ2-5 gives the full variable domain: SAVISQKPSRDICQRGTSLTIQCQVDSQVTMMFWYRQQPGQSLTLIATANQGSEATYESGFVIDKFPISRPNLTFSTLTVSNMSPEDSSIYLCSVESGADNEQYFGPGTRLLVL.

At least ten counts were recorded for this clonotype. This rearrangement joins TRBV11-2 to TRBJ2-1; D ambiguous. V was trimmed by 1 base and J by 9 bases, leaving 4 bases between them. Germline assignment: CDR1 SGHAT and CDR2 FQNNGV. This CDR3 contains 11 residues. The CDR3 region is CASSLGLEQFF. Written as DNA, the CDR3 is TGTGCCAGCAGCTTAGGTCTTGAGCAGTTCTTC. The variable domain in full, completed from reference TRBV11-2 and TRBJ2-1, reads EAGVAQSPRYKIIEKRQSVAFWCNPISGHATLYWYQQILGQGPKLLIQFQNNGVVDDSQLPKDRFSAERLKGVDSTLKIQPAKLEDSAVYLCASSLGLEQFFGPGTRLTVL.

Points on this clonotype: Since a much larger clone is just one base distant, this may be a read error. The V gene is TRBV6-1, the J gene TRBJ2-7, with a tentative D call TRBD1 (5 bases). The CDR3 is made up of 12 amino acids. Germline CDR1 MNHNS, CDR2 SASEGT. The CDR3, as DNA: TGTACCACCGGTGGACACCGGGACGAGCAGTACTTC. Its translation: CTTGGHRDEQYF.

This clonotype was seen many times. This chain connects TRBV7-2 to TRBJ2-1, with 8 bases matching TRBD2. The germline gives CDR1 SGHTA, CDR2 FQGNSA. CDR3 length equals 13 residues. Trimming took 5 bases from V and 8 from J; bases not matched to a gene: 5. The CDR3 here is CASSTRGGHEQFF. The CDR3 DNA reads as TGTGCCAGCAGCACCCGGGGGGGACATGAGCAGTTCTTC.

Of note for this clonotype: Just one base apart from a much larger clone, this may be a read error. The rearrangement uses TRBV6-2 or TRBV6-3 and TRBJ2-5; D may be TRBD2 (7 bases). The CDR3 is made up of 18 amino acids. V lost 5 bases, J lost 11 bases, and 33 bases lay in between. Germline V gene lookup returns CDR1 MNHEY and CDR2 SVGEGT. CDR3 sequence reads: CASSQRLGGWGGRNEQYF. DNA of the CDR3: TGTGCCAGCAGTCAACGGTTAGGCGGCTGGGGGGGCCGCAATGAGCAGTACTTC.

This clonotype was counted at least ten times. The chain links TRBV28 to TRBJ2-7; D gene ambiguous. The CDR3 is 11 amino acids. Germline V gene lookup returns CDR1 MDHEN and CDR2 SYDVKM. V gave up 7 bases and J gave up 6 bases, with 10 bases separating them. The DNA for the CDR3 is TGTGCCAGCACCCCCAAGGTCGAGCAGTACTTC. Translation gives CASTPKVEQYF.

The chain links TRBV20-1 to TRBJ2-7, with 12 bases matching TRBD2. This CDR3 has 18 amino acids. CDR1 is DFQATT, CDR2 SNEGSKA, per germline (reference sequence). V lost 1 base, J lost 0 bases, and 10 bases stayed unmatched. The CDR3: CSARGRWTSGESSYEQYF. The DNA for the CDR3 is TGCAGTGCTAGAGGACGATGGACTAGCGGGGAAAGCTCCTACGAGCAGTACTTC.

In its sample, this clonotype was seen many times. The J gene is TRBJ2-5, the V gene TRBV20-1; 10 bases are a match to TRBD2. The CDR3 sequence is 16 residues long. Per germline, CDR1 DFQATT and CDR2 SNEGSKA (reference sequence). V was clipped by 0 bases and J by 5 bases; unmatched bases: 9. CDR3 sequence reads: CSAREGSAGGRETQYF. CDR3 coding DNA: TGCAGTGCTAGAGAAGGTTCAGCGGGGGGGCGGGAGACCCAGTACTTC.

In this sample, this clonotype turned up many times. This chain uses TRBV4-3 with TRBJ1-6, with a tentative D call TRBD1 (5 bases). CDR1 and CDR2 from the germline V gene are LGHNA and YSLEER. This CDR3 has 15 amino acids. V lost 3 bases to trimming and J lost 5 bases, with 11 bases between them. The CDR3 DNA is TGCGCCAGCAGCCAGTTGGCAGGGAATAATTCACCCCTCCACTTT. It encodes CASSQLAGNNSPLHF.

A remark on this clonotype: A read error may explain this, as a much larger clone is one base away. The rearrangement joins TRBV18 to TRBJ1-1; no firm D call. The CDR3 is made up of 16 amino acids. Germline CDR1 and CDR2: KGHSH and LQKENI. The germline V and J ends were trimmed by 2 bases and 1 base, with 14 bases remaining between them. This CDR3 is CASSPRLSSENTEAFF. The DNA of the CDR3 is TGTGCCAGCTCACCAAGACTTAGCAGTGAGAACACTGAAGCTTTCTTT. Full variable domain (remainder filled in from reference TRBV18 and TRBJ1-1): NAGVMQNPRHLVRRRGQEARLRCSPMKGHSHVYWYRQLPEEGLKFMVYLQKENIIDESGMPKERFSAEFPKEGPSILRIQQVVRGDSAAYFCASSPRLSSENTEAFFGQGTRLTVV.

At least ten counts were recorded for this clonotype. The V call is TRBV15, the J call TRBJ2-1, with D perhaps given as TRBD1 or TRBD2 (5 bases each). The CDR3 runs 15 residues. Trimming stripped 0 bases from V and 10 bases from J, with 16 bases between. Per the germline V gene, CDR1 is LNHNV and CDR2 is YYDKDF (reference sequence). CDR3: CATSRESRAPGEQFF. The CDR3 DNA reads as TGTGCCACCAGCAGAGAAAGCAGGGCTCCGGGGGAGCAGTTCTTC. Using reference TRBV15 and TRBJ2-1 for the parts outside the CDR3, the full variable domain is DAMVIQNPRYQVTQFGKPVTLSCSQTLNHNVMYWYQQKSSQAPKLLFHYYDKDFNNEADTPDNFQSRRPNTSFCFLDIRSPGLGDTAMYLCATSRESRAPGEQFFGPGTRLTVL.

The DNA for the CDR3 is TGCAGTGCGGCGGAGAAGGTGGGGGGCTTGGGCGATGAGCAGTTCTTC. This encodes CSAAEKVGGLGDEQFF. This chain links TRBV20-1 with TRBJ2-1; D assignment may be TRBD1 or TRBD2 (6 bases each). CDR3 size: 16 residues. Germline V gives CDR1 DFQATT, CDR2 SNEGSKA (reference sequence). The V and J ends lost 6 bases and 8 bases respectively, with 26 bases between them.

This clonotype was observed at least ten times. The J gene is TRBJ2-1, the V gene TRBV20-1; 7 bases map to TRBD1. The end of the DNA aligns better with TRBJ2-7, so the J call may be wrong. This CDR3 has 15 residues. The germline V gene encodes CDR1 DFQATT and CDR2 SNEGSKA (reference sequence). CDR3 DNA sequence: TGCAGTGCTGACGGACAGGCAAGCGTCTACAATGAGCAGTACTTC. As protein: CSADGQASVYNEQYF.